The present T cell receptor beta chain was sequenced within a study of post-analysis software for immune sequencing data. At the level of the study: Patients had relapsing-remitting, secondary progressive or progressive-relapsing multiple sclerosis; some lacked subtype.

Study conclusions and caveats: By F measure, strong co-clustering occurred among samples prepared in the same batch. Controls had significantly higher normalized Chao1 diversity than multiple sclerosis patients. Included in a set of about 5 TRBV segments more frequent in patients than controls were TRBV5-6, TRBV5-1 and TRBV20-1.

This clonotype was detected only a few times. As yet, its antigen is unknown. Germline V gene lookup returns CDR1 SGHRS and CDR2 YFSETQ. Trimming cost V 0 bases and J 5 bases; bases outside gene matches: 5. The CDR3 contains 14 residues. Included in the TCR beta cDNA libraries were unique molecular identifiers. Yield was 450,000 to 650,000 cDNA molecules from around 0.96 to 9.9 million T cells. TCRdb re-called the PCR reads with MiXCR, one entry per CDR3 protein. Of more than 500,000 distinct CDR3 sequences in the sample, around 31% were seen once. The receptor was derived from a girl aged 2 to 17 with multiple sclerosis. This chain uses TRBV5-1 with TRBJ2-7; TRBD1 agrees at 7 bases. Material for sequencing was blood. CDR3 coding DNA: TGCGCCAGCAGCTTGGAAGGGGGCATCAACGAGCAGTACTTC. Its protein is CASSLEGGINEQYF.